This T cell receptor (beta chain) comes out of a study of blood T cell repertoires in COVID-19. For the study at large: The cDNA or gDNA used as material had been derived from T cells, B-cell-depleted T cells, or PBMCs.

The data were produced by immunoSEQ multiplex PCR, yet TCRdb's version contains in-frame clones alone and is incomplete. In the table there are more than 150,000 clones, more than 75% of which are singletons. The clonotype comes from a man in his fifties or sixties with COVID-19, enrolled during active disease. The sample was peripheral blood.

The CDR3 region has the DNA TGTGCCAGCAGTTACACACGGGGCACAGATACGCAGTATTTT. This sequence encodes CASSYTRGTDTQYF. V and J are TRBV6-5 and TRBJ2-3; D is unclear. This CDR3 is 14 amino acids long. The V gene's germline CDR1 is MNHEY and CDR2 SVGAGI. The ends were cut back, 2 bases at V and 1 base at J, with 7 bases in the middle.